A single sample is the source of the 21 T cell receptor beta chains below, sequenced in a study of cytomegalovirus exposure and HLA in healthy donors (dated by TCRdb to 2016 to 2017). Library preparation used the immunoSEQ multiplex PCR assay. A mixture of 60 forward primers for TCR Vbeta segments and 13 reverse primers for TCR Jbeta segments was used in the multiplex PCR. TCRdb took this table from immuneACCESS and kept in-frame rearrangements with V and J called. Such tables lack part of the clones; where checked against another copy, unresolved V genes explain under half of the gap, and the rest is unexplained. For this sample the table gives 200,000 or so clones, of which 87% were detected only once. Together, the top ten hold more than 0.2% of the sample. Specimen: PBMCs. These receptors were taken from a girl under three years old in good health and CMV-seronegative.

The chain couples TRBV4-2 to TRBJ2-1, with TRBD1 identical over 7 bases. CDR1 is LGHNA, CDR2 YNFKEQ, per germline. The CDR3 runs to 14 residues. The J segment lost 2 bases and the V segment lost 3 bases, leaving 1 base of the junction unmatched. CDR3 sequence reads: CASSQTGTYNEQFF. CDR3 nucleotides: TGTGCCAGCAGCCAGACAGGGACCTACAATGAGCAGTTCTTC.

This rearrangement joins TRBV4-2 to TRBJ2-1, with 7 bases matching TRBD2. Germline trimming cut 4 bases from V and 5 bases from J; bases unmatched to any gene: 11. Germline V gives CDR1 LGHNA, CDR2 YNFKEQ. This CDR3 is built from 16 residues. CDR3 protein: CASSPTGLAANNEQFF. CDR3 DNA: TGTGCCAGCAGCCCAACGGGGCTAGCGGCAAACAATGAGCAGTTCTTC.

This chain joins TRBV5-1 and TRBJ1-1, with D perhaps TRBD1 (5 bases). The CDR3 length is 13 residues. Trimming removed 0 bases at V and 5 bases at J, with 8 bases between. Germline V gene sequence: CDR1 SGHRS, CDR2 YFSETQ. The DNA for the CDR3 is TGCGCCAGCAGCTTGGATGGGGGGACTGAAGCTTTCTTT. Encoded protein: CASSLDGGTEAFF.

This clone was seen once. The rearrangement joins TRBV7-2 to TRBJ1-1; D gene ambiguous. The V end was cut by 0 bases, the J end by 0 bases, with 11 bases between. Germline loops: CDR1 SGHTA, CDR2 FQGNSA. The CDR3 loop spans 16 amino acids. Here the CDR3 reads CASSLAPIKMNTEAFF. The CDR3 DNA is TGTGCCAGCAGCTTAGCCCCTATAAAAATGAACACTGAAGCTTTCTTT.

The chain carries TRBV19 and TRBJ2-3; 11 bases are shared with TRBD2. The CDR3 totals 16 residues. Germline V gene sequence: CDR1 LNHDA, CDR2 SQIVND (reference sequence). J was trimmed by 0 bases and V by 10 bases; bases with no gene match: 9. In DNA form, the CDR3 reads TGTGCCACCGGGACTAGCGGTCCAGTTAGCACAGATACGCAGTATTTT. Protein product: CATGTSGPVSTDTQYF.

This rearrangement joins TRBV6-6 to TRBJ2-3, with D possibly TRBD2 on 6 matching bases. CDR3 length: 15 residues. Germline loops: CDR1 MNHNY, CDR2 SVGAGI (reference sequence). Trimming took off 2 bases at V and 0 bases at J, with 9 bases between the two ends. The CDR3 DNA follows: TGTGCCAGCAGTTACAGGGACTTTAGCACAGATACGCAGTATTTT. As protein: CASSYRDFSTDTQYF.

V usage is TRBV19 and J usage is TRBJ2-1; 11 nucleotides line up with TRBD1. CDR3 length equals 18 residues. Trimming cost V 7 bases and J 4 bases; bases outside gene matches: 15. From germline, CDR1 is LNHDA and CDR2 SQIVND (reference sequence). The CDR3 DNA reads as TGTGCCAGTACCCCCCAAATAGGCGGGACAGGGGGTTACAATGAGCAGTTCTTC. As protein: CASTPQIGGTGGYNEQFF.

The J gene is TRBJ2-5, the V gene TRBV7-2, with a weak D call TRBD1 (6 bases). The CDR3 runs 16 residues. From germline, CDR1 is SGHTA and CDR2 FQGNSA. Trimming removed 5 bases from V and 4 bases from J, with 20 bases in between. CDR3 loop: CASSTGVQGARETQYF. The CDR3 DNA reads TGTGCCAGCAGCACAGGAGTACAGGGTGCCCGAGAGACCCAGTACTTC.

The V call is TRBV15, the J call TRBJ2-7; 8 bases align to TRBD2. The V and J ends lost 6 bases and 2 bases, in that order; junction bases with no gene match: 9. The CDR3 runs 15 residues. From germline, CDR1 is LNHNV and CDR2 YYDKDF (reference sequence). DNA of the CDR3: TGTGCCACCAGTTGGAACGGGGGGGGCGCCTACGAGCAGTACTTC. This gives the protein CATSWNGGGAYEQYF.

The chain uses TRBV21-1 and TRBJ1-6; whether TRBD1, the table's D call, matches the DNA was not checked. TRBV21-1 corresponds to a pseudogene. The CDR3 length is 16 residues. In DNA, the CDR3 is TGTGCCAGCCTGTCAATAAACGGGACAGGGGAATTTACCCTCCACTTT. Its protein is CASLSINGTGEFTLHF.

This sequence joins TRBV10-2 and TRBJ2-1; 8 bases are a match to TRBD2. The J segment lost 6 bases and the V segment lost 3 bases, leaving 7 bases of the junction unmatched. CDR3 length: 15 residues. Germline lookup yields CDR1 WSHSY and CDR2 SAAADI. The CDR3 loop is CASSDRLALANEQFF. The CDR3 region has the DNA TGCGCCAGCAGTGATAGACTAGCGCTCGCCAATGAGCAGTTCTTC.

The CDR3 region has the DNA TGCAGTGCCCGGACAAGCTACGAGCAGTACTTC. Its translation is CSARTSYEQYF. The V call is TRBV20-1, the J call TRBJ2-7, with a possible D match to TRBD1 (5 bases). The CDR3 consists of 11 residues. Germline V lookup: CDR1 DFQATT, CDR2 SNEGSKA (reference sequence). The V end lost 6 bases, the J end lost 3 bases, and 9 bases lay between the germline ends.

The chain links TRBV19 to TRBJ1-2, with TRBD1 matching over 7 bases. Germline assignment: CDR1 LNHDA and CDR2 SQIVND (reference sequence). The CDR3 is 14 amino acids. Unmatched junction bases numbered 10, after V lost 7 bases and J lost 5 bases. The CDR3 DNA follows: TGTGCCAGTATGGACAGGCCGGGACCGTATGGCTACACCTTC. Encoded protein: CASMDRPGPYGYTF.

V is TRBV27 and J is TRBJ2-7; 7 positions match TRBD1. The ends lost 4 bases at V and 7 bases at J; junction bases unmatched: 7. Germline V CDR1 and CDR2: MNHEY, SMNVEV (reference sequence). CDR3 length equals 13 residues. CDR3 sequence: CASSWTGLGEQYF. Here the CDR3 DNA reads TGTGCCAGCAGTTGGACAGGTCTGGGGGAGCAGTACTTC.

This clone was picked up one time. The chain couples TRBV4-3 to TRBJ2-1; 8 bases agree with TRBD2. V trimming: 0 bases; J trimming: 6 bases; junction bases outside the gene matches: 7. Germline CDR1 and CDR2: LGHNA and YSLEER. The CDR3 is 16 amino acids. This CDR3 reads CASSQEGGTRINEQFF. The CDR3 region has the DNA TGCGCCAGCAGCCAAGAGGGCGGGACTAGAATCAATGAGCAGTTCTTC.

This clone came up a few times. This sequence joins TRBV6-1 and TRBJ2-1; TRBD2 matches 12 bases. The CDR3 length is 16 residues. Trimming removed 3 bases from V and 6 bases from J; junction bases left unmatched: 6. Germline V gene sequence: CDR1 MNHNS, CDR2 SASEGT. CDR3 sequence (DNA): TGTGCCAGCAGTGAGCGGACTAGCGGGGTGTTCAATGAGCAGTTCTTC. It encodes CASSERTSGVFNEQFF.

V usage is TRBV4-3 and J usage is TRBJ2-7; 13 bases match TRBD2. The length of the CDR3 is 17 residues. The V gene end was trimmed by 0 bases and the J gene end by 5 bases; junction bases not matched to a gene: 7. In germline, CDR1 is LGHNA, CDR2 YSLEER. CDR3 DNA: TGCGCCAGCAGCCAAGACGCTTCGGGACTAGCGGGAAACGAGCAGTACTTC. Translating it yields CASSQDASGLAGNEQYF.

The chain joins TRBV6-5 to TRBJ2-6; 10 bases align to TRBD1. The CDR3 extends over 15 amino acids. CDR1 is MNHEY, CDR2 SVGAGI, per germline. Germline trimming cut 5 bases from V and 2 bases from J; bases unmatched to any gene: 0. CDR3 amino acids: CASSGQGAGANVLTF. Here the CDR3 DNA reads TGTGCCAGCAGTGGACAGGGGGCTGGGGCCAACGTCCTGACTTTC.

The V call is TRBV2, the J call TRBJ2-7; D gene unclear. Germline lookup yields CDR1 SNHLY and CDR2 FYNNEI. Trimming took off 1 base at V and 2 bases at J, with 9 bases between the two ends. This CDR3 comprises 14 residues. The CDR3 region has the DNA TGTGCCAGCAGTGAAGTGTTCTCTACCTACGAGCAGTACTTC. This translates into CASSEVFSTYEQYF.

The genes are TRBV7-9 and TRBJ2-5; TRBD1 matches at 7 bases. Unmatched junction bases numbered 5, after V lost 6 bases and J lost 4 bases. Germline CDR1 reads SEHNR; CDR2 reads FQNEAQ (reference sequence). The CDR3 covers 13 residues. DNA for the CDR3: TGTGCCAGCAGATTTTACAGGGGAGAGACCCAGTACTTC. Amino acids: CASRFYRGETQYF.

The J gene is TRBJ1-2, the V gene TRBV2; TRBD1 matches at 9 bases. CDR1 SNHLY and CDR2 FYNNEI come from the germline V gene. Unmatched junction bases numbered 3, after V lost 4 bases and J lost 0 bases. This CDR3 has 15 amino acids. CDR3 loop: CASSGGQGTNYGYTF. DNA for the CDR3: TGTGCCAGCAGTGGCGGACAGGGGACTAACTATGGCTACACCTTC.